This is a list of T cell receptor beta chains from one sample in a study of cytomegalovirus exposure and HLA in healthy donors. Assay: immunoSEQ multiplex PCR; the TCRdb copy retains only in-frame clones and omits some. In the table there are about 160,000 clones, about two thirds of which are singletons. Specimen: PBMCs. Receptor source: a woman aged 25 to 39 in good health and CMV-seronegative. The CDR3 runs from the conserved cysteine through the conserved F or W.

V gene | CDR3 protein
TRBV5-1 | CASSLRDTGELFF
TRBV19 | CASDPGAGGNEAFF
TRBV19 | CASSVLAGDYNEQFF
TRBV19 | CASQSGGSSYNEQFF
TRBV9 | CASSVGSGQETQYF
TRBV28 | CASSHGGNQPQHF
TRBV12-5 | CASGLGIQVNQETQYF
TRBV27 | CASSFSASSYEQYF
TRBV7-9 | CASSQAGFSYNEQFF
TRBV13 | CASSSQGGATEAFF
TRBV7-2 | CASSIRGNQPQHF
TRBV5-1 | CASSLDPGLEEQFF
TRBV18 | CASSPTSGRDTQYF
TRBV5-4 | CASSQGQSGSPLHF
TRBV5-1 | CASTNAWGRGMNTEAFF
TRBV13 | CASRRTDAYGYTF
TRBV7-8 | CASTGDTRGSSVTYGYTF
TRBV28 | CAASGGLYEQYF
TRBV19 | CASSRPGVFYEQYF
TRBV2 | CASSRRVSYEQYF
TRBV5-1 | CASSLGQGGFRETQYF
TRBV28 | CASSFFGLAGGQETQYF
TRBV9 | CASRPWDSYNEQFF
TRBV10-3 | CAINRLAGTYNEQFF
TRBV6-1 | CASSSRVGYGYTF
TRBV5-4 | CASSALQGTQETQYF
TRBV5-1 | CASSLDRSTDTQYF
TRBV11-3 | CASSLVAYSNQPQHF
TRBV7-2 | CASSHNSAAYGYTF
TRBV4-2 | CASSTLRTSGRPGELFF
TRBV7-6 | CASSLLRGIDEQFF
TRBV9 | CASSLGPNAEAFF
TRBV7-2 | CASSPLSGTLETQYF
TRBV9 | CASSVGSGRRSNEQFF
TRBV7-6 | CASSFPLAGADNEQFF
TRBV6-4 | CASKPGLGGEQFF
TRBV5-1 | CASSVQTEYNEQFF